Included here is one T cell receptor beta chain sequence, with context. Its antigen is not identified. The data originate from a study of cytomegalovirus exposure and HLA in healthy donors. Study-level information: A later analysis reported the 90 to 150 validation repertoires used the same platform as the approximately 650 first-cohort repertoires.

Sequencing was performed with immunoSEQ multiplex PCR; in TCRdb, only in-frame clones are kept and a portion is missing. Of 150,000 to 200,000 clones listed, roughly 90% were seen once; the top ten hold around 10%. General study points: The study listed around 150 cytomegalovirus-associated TCR beta chains. With high specificity and sensitivity, the classifier reportedly diagnosed cytomegalovirus status.

V shed 5 bases and J 5 bases; nucleotides not matched to a gene: 12. Germline CDR1 SGHTA, CDR2 FQGNSA. CDR3 length: 18 residues. This sequence joins TRBV7-2 and TRBJ2-2; TRBD2 matches 12 bases. This sequence was found in a young woman in good health and CMV-seropositive. The sequenced sample was PBMCs. DNA of the CDR3: TGTGCCAGCAGCCGCCTACTGACTGGACTAGCGGGAACCGGGGAGCTGTTTTTT. Translating gives CASSRLLTGLAGTGELFF.